One sample yielded the 22 T cell receptor beta chains listed below, sequenced in a study of shared clonotypes between healthy human individuals. Libraries were prepared by immunoSEQ multiplex PCR; TCRdb keeps only in-frame clonotypes and omits some of them. The top ten hold less than 0.25% of the sample, which has over 750,000 clones, 96% seen once. Naivety among CD8 cells was defined by CD45RO negativity and positive CCR7 selection, thereby excluding terminally differentiated effector memory CD45RA+ cells. Sample: naive CD8+ T cells sorted from blood. These receptors all stem from a man aged 25 to 40 in good health.

This rearrangement joins TRBV27 to TRBJ2-3, with TRBD1 matching over 7 bases. V gave up 7 bases and J gave up 0 bases; unmatched junction bases: 4. The CDR3 runs 14 residues. Germline V gives CDR1 MNHEY, CDR2 SMNVEV (reference sequence). The CDR3 DNA is TGTGCCAGCACGACAGGGCCGAGCACAGATACGCAGTATTTT. It is translated as CASTTGPSTDTQYF.

The chain combines TRBV6-5 with TRBJ2-7, with D unresolved. This CDR3 is 12 amino acids long. Germline-derived CDR1 and CDR2 are MNHEY and SVGAGI. The V end lost 5 bases, the J end lost 7 bases, and 12 bases lay between the germline ends. The CDR3 DNA reads TGTGCCAGCAGTCCCGCCGGCCTTGAGCAGTACTTC. Its protein is CASSPAGLEQYF.

This clone was recorded once. This sequence joins TRBV5-1 and TRBJ2-5; TRBD2 matches 7 bases. The CDR3 extends over 16 amino acids. CDR1 is SGHRS and CDR2 is YFSETQ in the germline V gene. The V segment lost 4 bases and the J segment 1 base; nucleotides outside the gene matches: 10. CDR3 sequence (DNA): TGCGCCAGCAGCCCATCTAGCGGCCTTCCCCAAGAGACCCAGTACTTC. Its protein is CASSPSSGLPQETQYF.

The V gene is TRBV5-4, the J gene TRBJ2-5, with a weak D call TRBD2 (6 bases). Germline loops: CDR1 SGHNT, CDR2 YYREEE (reference sequence). Trimming removed 4 bases from V and 5 bases from J, with 18 bases in between. The CDR3 contains 15 residues. CDR3 in DNA: TGTGCCAGCAGCGAGGAGGGCAGCGGTTGGGAGACCCAGTACTTC. As protein: CASSEEGSGWETQYF. The entire variable domain, with the rest obtained from reference TRBV5-4 and TRBJ2-5, is as follows: ETGVTQSPTHLIKTRGQQVTLRCSSQSGHNTVSWYQQALGQGPQFIFQYYREEENGRGNFPPRFSGLQFPNYSSELNVNALELDDSALYLCASSEEGSGWETQYFGPGTRLLVL.

The chain's CDR3 is CASSSGALEQYF. As DNA, the CDR3 is TGTGCCAGCAGTTCCGGCGCCTTGGAGCAGTACTTC. This sequence joins TRBV27 and TRBJ2-7; D is ambiguous. The CDR3 length is 12 residues. V was pared by 4 bases and J by 7 bases, with 11 bases between. Germline V gene sequence: CDR1 MNHEY, CDR2 SMNVEV (reference sequence).

This chain uses TRBV27 with TRBJ2-1; 7 bases are a match to TRBD1. Trimming cost V 3 bases and J 9 bases; bases outside gene matches: 5. This CDR3 is built from 13 residues. Germline CDR1 is MNHEY and CDR2 is SMNVEV (reference sequence). The CDR3 loop reads CASSFGQEREQFF. DNA for the CDR3: TGTGCCAGCAGTTTTGGACAGGAGCGTGAGCAGTTCTTC.

V usage is TRBV25-1 and J usage is TRBJ2-4, with no clear D. The germline CDR1 and CDR2 sequences are MGHDK and SYGVNS. CDR3 length: 11 amino acids. V gave up 0 bases and J gave up 8 bases, with 2 bases separating them. The CDR3, as DNA: TGTGCCAGCAGTGAATATGACATTCAGTACTTC. Its translation: CASSEYDIQYF.

V is TRBV15 and J is TRBJ1-5; TRBD1 might be the D (5 bases). The V end was cut by 3 bases, the J end by 4 bases, with 13 bases between. The germline CDR1 and CDR2 sequences are LNHNV and YYDKDF (reference sequence). The CDR3 runs to 15 residues. CDR3 nucleotides: TGTGCCACCAGCAGTCCAGGGACGGCAAATCAGCCCCAGCATTTT. Protein: CATSSPGTANQPQHF.

J is TRBJ2-3 and V is TRBV27, with D perhaps TRBD1 (6 bases). The CDR3 extends over 16 amino acids. In germline, CDR1 is MNHEY, CDR2 SMNVEV (reference sequence). Between the trimmed V and J ends, which lost 5 bases and 1 base, there was a span of 16 bases. CDR3 DNA sequence: TGTGCCAGCAGTGCCCGGGACACTTGGCGCACAGATACGCAGTATTTT. It translates to CASSARDTWRTDTQYF.

The chain joins TRBV2 to TRBJ2-7; TRBD2 agrees at 7 bases. The CDR3 has 16 amino acids. Germline lookup yields CDR1 SNHLY and CDR2 FYNNEI. V lost 3 bases, J lost 0 bases, and 8 bases stayed unmatched. Here the CDR3 DNA reads TGTGCCAGCAGTGACGCGGGGGAAACAAGCTCCTACGAGCAGTACTTC. It codes for CASSDAGETSSYEQYF. Using reference TRBV2 and TRBJ2-7 for the parts outside the CDR3, the full variable domain is EPEVTQTPSHQVTQMGQEVILRCVPISNHLYFYWYRQILGQKVEFLVSFYNNEISEKSEIFDDQFSVERPDGSNFTLKIRSTKLEDSAMYFCASSDAGETSSYEQYFGPGTRLTVT.

The chain combines TRBV5-6 with TRBJ2-7; TRBD1 matches 7 bases. The CDR3 is 15 residues long. J gave up 2 bases and V 2 bases, and 7 bases lay outside the gene matches. Looked up from germline, CDR1 is SGHDT and CDR2 is YYEEEE. The CDR3: CASSFLVGGPYEQYF. CDR3 bases: TGTGCCAGCAGCTTTTTGGTAGGGGGCCCCTACGAGCAGTACTTC.

The chain links TRBV11-2 to TRBJ2-5, with D possibly called TRBD1 or TRBD2 (7 bases each). This CDR3 region has 17 residues. Trimming stripped 3 bases from V and 5 bases from J, with 22 bases between. Germline assignment: CDR1 SGHAT and CDR2 FQNNGV. DNA for the CDR3: TGTGCCAGCAGCTTGAAGGGACAGCGGGATAGAAGGGAGACCCAGTACTTC. Protein: CASSLKGQRDRRETQYF.

V and J are TRBV30 and TRBJ2-7; D may be TRBD1 (5 bases). V gave up 3 bases and J gave up 3 bases, with 12 bases separating them. Looked up from germline, CDR1 is GTSNPN and CDR2 is SVGIG (reference sequence). This CDR3 spans 13 amino acids. The CDR3 sequence is CAWSHDSLYEQYF. The DNA for the CDR3 is TGTGCCTGGAGCCATGACAGCCTCTACGAGCAGTACTTC.

The CDR3 region is CASSPRYFDTQYF. The CDR3 DNA reads TGTGCCAGCAGCCCTCGTTATTTCGATACGCAGTATTTT. This chain links TRBV7-9 with TRBJ2-3; the D is unclear. The CDR3 totals 13 residues. The V and J ends lost 5 bases and 6 bases respectively, with 12 bases between them. In germline, CDR1 is SEHNR, CDR2 FQNEAQ (reference sequence).

In DNA, the CDR3 is TGTGCCAGCAGCTTGACAGGGATGAGCACCGGGGAGCTGTTTTTT. Residues: CASSLTGMSTGELFF. The chain employs TRBV5-6 and TRBJ2-2; D might be TRBD1 (6 bases). CDR3 length equals 15 residues. V dropped 1 base and J dropped 4 bases, with 11 bases sitting between them. Germline CDR1 is SGHDT and CDR2 is YYEEEE.

The V and J genes are TRBV7-6 and TRBJ2-7; TRBD1 matches 11 bases. CDR3 length: 16 amino acids. Trimming removed 6 bases from V and 3 bases from J; junction bases left unmatched: 10. Per the germline V gene, CDR1 is SGHVS and CDR2 is FNYEAQ. This chain's CDR3 is CASSTGQGESGYEQYF. CDR3 coding DNA: TGTGCCAGCAGTACGGGACAGGGGGAGTCAGGCTACGAGCAGTACTTC.

The chain links TRBV5-1 to TRBJ2-7, with 8 bases that match TRBD2. Germline values: CDR1 SGHRS, CDR2 YFSETQ. This CDR3 is 17 amino acids long. V was clipped by 0 bases and J by 0 bases; unmatched bases: 8. As DNA, the CDR3 is TGCGCCAGCAGCTTGGGGCCGGCGGGAGGCACCTCCTACGAGCAGTACTTC. Protein: CASSLGPAGGTSYEQYF.

The chain links TRBV18 to TRBJ2-1; 10 bases agree with TRBD2. V was pared by 2 bases and J by 6 bases, with 7 bases of the junction left unmatched. The V gene's germline CDR1 is KGHSH and CDR2 LQKENI. This CDR3 spans 16 amino acids. The CDR3 DNA is TGTGCCAGCTCACCATTCGGCAGCGGGAGGGTCAATGAGCAGTTCTTC. This codes for CASSPFGSGRVNEQFF.

J is TRBJ2-3 and V is TRBV7-2; a possible D gene is TRBD2 (6 bases). The germline V and J ends were trimmed by 4 bases and 6 bases, with 17 bases remaining between them. This CDR3 is 15 amino acids long. Germline CDR1 and CDR2: SGHTA and FQGNSA. The CDR3 region has the DNA TGTGCCAGCAGCTCCCTAGCCCCAGGAGGGGATACGCAGTATTTT. Translation: CASSSLAPGGDTQYF.

The chain is built from TRBV6-1 and TRBJ2-7, with 12 nucleotides matching TRBD2. J was trimmed by 3 bases and V by 4 bases; bases with no gene match: 4. The CDR3 has 15 amino acids. In germline, CDR1 is MNHNS, CDR2 SASEGT. The CDR3 bases are TGTGCCAGCAGTGTGACTAGCGGGAGTGGCTACGAGCAGTACTTC. It specifies CASSVTSGSGYEQYF.

The chain links TRBV28 to TRBJ2-3, with 11 bases lining up with TRBD2. There are 18 residues in the CDR3. Germline CDR1 MDHEN, CDR2 SYDVKM. V shed 2 bases, J shed 0 bases, and the junction held 7 bases outside the gene matches. The CDR3 is CASSLVAGGRTSTDTQYF. The CDR3 DNA reads as TGTGCCAGCAGTTTAGTAGCGGGAGGGCGAACTAGCACAGATACGCAGTATTTT.

J is TRBJ2-5 and V is TRBV7-8, with 10 nucleotides matching TRBD1. Per the germline V gene, CDR1 is SGHVS and CDR2 is FQNEAQ. This CDR3 spans 16 amino acids. V lost 1 base to trimming and J lost 2 bases; unmatched junction nucleotides: 4. CDR3 residues: CASSLGDRGGQETQYF. The CDR3 nucleotides are TGTGCCAGCAGCTTAGGGGACAGGGGTGGGCAAGAGACCCAGTACTTC. Combining the CDR3 with reference TRBV7-8 and TRBJ2-5 gives the whole variable domain GAGVSQSPRYKVAKRGQDVALRCDPISGHVSLFWYQQALGQGPEFLTYFQNEAQLDKSGLPSDRFFAERPEGSVSTLKIQRTQQEDSAVYLCASSLGDRGGQETQYFGPGTRLLVL.